This T cell receptor beta chain was obtained from a study of T cell responses to AZD1222 COVID-19 vaccine. Points from the study as a whole: Spike-specific TCR breadth and depth grew following two AZD1222 doses. Repertoire collection took place solely once the T cell response had peaked. White British people made up most donors, females outnumbered males, and clonal diversity was possibly underestimated.

This clone was seen only once. Its antigen is unidentified. The CDR3 loop spans 13 amino acids. Between the trimmed V and J ends, which lost 4 bases and 2 bases, there was a span of 9 bases. Germline CDR1 MGHDK, CDR2 SYGVNS. Assay used: immunoSEQ multiplex PCR; TCRdb lists only in-frame clones, some missing. The data contain around 99,000 clones, about 91% of them singletons. Specimen: peripheral blood, collected on day 0 of AZD1222 vaccination. This chain uses TRBV25-1 with TRBJ2-7; D possibly corresponds to TRBD1 (6 bases). The source is an adult in good health. The CDR3 sequence: CASSVQGAYEQYF. The CDR3 DNA reads TGTGCCAGCAGTGTACAGGGTGCCTACGAGCAGTACTTC.